This T cell receptor (beta chain) came from a study of T cell changes during pregnancy in multiple sclerosis. The germline gives CDR1 MDHEN, CDR2 SYDVKM. V lost 5 bases and J lost 4; bases outside the gene matches: 0. This CDR3 has 15 residues. The table came from immunoSEQ multiplex PCR; TCRdb's copy has only in-frame clones and leaves some out. This sample carries tens of thousands of clones, approximately 90% of them seen once, and the ten largest clones take 1.2% to 1.5%. The chain recombines TRBV28 with TRBJ2-1, with 15 bases identical to TRBD2. The clonotype comes from a female donor in good health, enrolled as a control in a pregnancy study. The sample in question was peripheral blood, obtained in the second trimester of pregnancy. CDR3 bases: TGTGCCAGCAGTGGACTAGCGGGAGGGTACAATGAGCAGTTCTTC. Encoded protein: CASSGLAGGYNEQFF.